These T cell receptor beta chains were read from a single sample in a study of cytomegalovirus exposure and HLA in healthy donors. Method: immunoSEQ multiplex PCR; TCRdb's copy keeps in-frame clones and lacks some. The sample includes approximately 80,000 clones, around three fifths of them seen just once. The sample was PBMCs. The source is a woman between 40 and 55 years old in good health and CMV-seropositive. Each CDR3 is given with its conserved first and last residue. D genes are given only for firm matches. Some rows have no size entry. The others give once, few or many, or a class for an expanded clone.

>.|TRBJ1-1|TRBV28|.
TGTGCCAGCAGTTTATATGGCAGGGTGGACACTGAAGCTTTCTTT
CASSLYGRVDTEAFF
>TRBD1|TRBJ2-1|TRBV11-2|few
TGTGCCAGCAGCAAAAACAGGGGGCCTACCATAAAGCAGTTCTTC
CASSKNRGPTIKQFF
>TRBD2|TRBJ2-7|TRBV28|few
TGTGCCAGCAGTGAAGGACTAGCGGGAACCTACGAGCAGTACTTC
CASSEGLAGTYEQYF
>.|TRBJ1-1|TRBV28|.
TGTGCCAGCAGTTCCTCGACAGTAACTGAAGCTTTCTTT
CASSSSTVTEAFF
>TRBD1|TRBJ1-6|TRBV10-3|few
TGTGCCCCCCAACAGGGGAGGTGCTCACCCCTCCACTTT
CAPQQGRCSPLHF
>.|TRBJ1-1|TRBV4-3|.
TGCGCCAGCAGCCTGGGGCGGGGAGGAGGATACACTGAAGCTTTCTTT
CASSLGRGGGYTEAFF
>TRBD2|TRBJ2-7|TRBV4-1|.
TGCGCCAGCAGCCAAGAGGTAGCGGGAGGATGGGAGCAGTACTTC
CASSQEVAGGWEQYF
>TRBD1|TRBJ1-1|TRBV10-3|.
TGTGCCACCCGGGACAGGGAACTGAACACTGAAGCTTTCTTT
CATRDRELNTEAFF
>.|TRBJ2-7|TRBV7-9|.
TGTGCCAGCAGCCCCCAGGGCAGCGACGAGCAGTACTTC
CASSPQGSDEQYF
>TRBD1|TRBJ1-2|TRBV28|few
TGTGCCAGCAGTCCACCACAGGGGGCGGTTGATAACTATGGCTACACCTTC
CASSPPQGAVDNYGYTF
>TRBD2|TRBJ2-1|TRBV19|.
TGTGCCAGTAGTATGGGACTAGCGGGAGCCTATGAGCAGTTCTTC
CASSMGLAGAYEQFF
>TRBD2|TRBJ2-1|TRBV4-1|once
TGCGCCAGCAGCCAACTAGCGGGAGTACGGAATGAGCAGTTCTTC
CASSQLAGVRNEQFF
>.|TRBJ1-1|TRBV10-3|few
TGTGCCATCAGTGAGACCCTGACGGGGACTGAAGCTTTCTTT
CAISETLTGTEAFF
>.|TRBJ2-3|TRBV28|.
TGTGCCAGCAGTTGGGCGGGACGAACCACAGATACGCAGTATTTT
CASSWAGRTTDTQYF
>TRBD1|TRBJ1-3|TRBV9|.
TGTGCCAGCAGCGTAAGACAGGGCTCTGGAAACACCATATATTTT
CASSVRQGSGNTIYF
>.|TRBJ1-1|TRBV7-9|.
TGTGCCAGCATCCCCCACGCTTCGGGGGTCAACACTGAAGCTTTCTTT
CASIPHASGVNTEAFF
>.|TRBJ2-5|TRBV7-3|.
TGTGCCAGCAGCGGGGGGAGTGGTGAGACCCAGTACTTC
CASSGGSGETQYF
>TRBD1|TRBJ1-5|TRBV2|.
TGTGCCAGCAGTGTGGGGGTGAGAAGAACGACAGGGGGCAATCAGCCCCAGCATTTT
CASSVGVRRTTGGNQPQHF
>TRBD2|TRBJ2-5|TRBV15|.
TGTGCCACCAGCACGGCGGGACTAGCGGGATGGGTCCAAGAGACCCAGTACTTC
CATSTAGLAGWVQETQYF
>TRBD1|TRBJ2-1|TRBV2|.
TGTGCCAGCAGTCATGGGACAGGAGGTTTCTTTGGTTCGAACAATGAGCAGTTCTTC
CASSHGTGGFFGSNNEQFF
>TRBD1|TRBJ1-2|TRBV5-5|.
TGTGCCAGCAGCCGTGCCGGACAGGGGGCAGAGGGCTACACCTTC
CASSRAGQGAEGYTF
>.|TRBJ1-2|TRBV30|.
TGTGCCTGGAGTGTAAAGGCAGGGAATGGCTACACCTTC
CAWSVKAGNGYTF
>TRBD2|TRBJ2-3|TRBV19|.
TGTGCCAGTACCGAAGGAGGCGGGGGATCAGATACGCAGTATTTT
CASTEGGGGSDTQYF
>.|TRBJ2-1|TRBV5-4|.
TGTGCCAGCAGCTTGGAAGGACTACGCAATGAGCAGTTCTTC
CASSLEGLRNEQFF
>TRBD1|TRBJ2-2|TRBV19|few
TGTGCCAGTAGTAAATTCCCCGGGACAGAGAACACCGGGGAGCTGTTTTTT
CASSKFPGTENTGELFF
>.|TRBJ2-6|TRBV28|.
TGTGCCAGCACCCCGCTGAGGGTCAATGGGGCCAACGTCCTGACTTTC
CASTPLRVNGANVLTF
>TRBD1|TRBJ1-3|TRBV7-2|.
TGTGCCAGCAGCTTACAGGGGACAGGGGGCGCTTCGTATTTT
CASSLQGTGGASYF
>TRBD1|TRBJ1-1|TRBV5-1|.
TGCGCCAGCCGGGACAGCACTGAAGCTTTCTTT
CASRDSTEAFF
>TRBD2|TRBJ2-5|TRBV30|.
TGTGCCTGGAGTCGGGAGGTGAAAGAGACCCAGTACTTC
CAWSREVKETQYF
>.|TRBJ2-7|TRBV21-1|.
TGTGCCAGCAGCAAATCCCGCTACGAGCAGTACTTC
CASSKSRYEQYF
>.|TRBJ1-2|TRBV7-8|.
TGTGCCAGCAGCTTAGTTTCCGGGGGGGATAACTATGGCTACACCTTC
CASSLVSGGDNYGYTF
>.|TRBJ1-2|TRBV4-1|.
TGCGCCAGCAGCAGACCGGAGGCGGACGACAACTATGGCTACACCTTC
CASSRPEADDNYGYTF
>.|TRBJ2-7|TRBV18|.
TGTGCCAGCTCACTTGAACCGAGGAGCTCCTACGAGCAGTACTTC
CASSLEPRSSYEQYF
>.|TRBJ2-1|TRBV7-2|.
TGTGCCAGCAGCTTAGTTGGGCGCAATGAGCAGTTCTTC
CASSLVGRNEQFF
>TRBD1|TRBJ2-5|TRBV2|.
TGTGCCAGCACCTGGACAGGGGGTCGTGAGACCCAGTACTTC
CASTWTGGRETQYF
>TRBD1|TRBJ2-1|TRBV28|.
TGTGCCAGCAGTTTCGGGACAGGAAACAATGAGCAGTTCTTC
CASSFGTGNNEQFF
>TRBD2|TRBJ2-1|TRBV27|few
TGTGCCAGCAGTCCGGGACTAGCGGGAGCCTCCTACAATGAGCAGTTCTTC
CASSPGLAGASYNEQFF